The entry that follows covers one T cell receptor (beta chain) sequence. Both blood RNA, taken from unsorted whole blood, and germline DNA were extracted. Starting material of approximately 500 ng total RNA yielded TCR beta cDNA via a constant-region primer. Slightly modified ARM-PCR with three nested multiplex PCR rounds yielded TCR beta libraries. TRBV1-TRBV30 forward primers paired with a C-beta reverse primer drove the first two PCR rounds, about 10 cycles each. TCRdb recomputed calls from the multiplex PCR reads with MiXCR, one row per CDR3 protein. The repertoire consists of nearly 200,000 distinct CDR3 sequences, with approximately 64% occurring once and the leading ten covering about 7.1%. The sample originates from a study of tumor-infiltrating lymphocytes in primary liver carcinoma. Study-level background: Aged between 30 and 69 years, the patients were men and women. There were roughly 3.65 to 8 million productive TCRbeta reads per sample, a yield similar across tissue types.

The CDR3 loop spans 11 amino acids. Looked up from germline, CDR1 is SGHNT and CDR2 is YENEEA. The V and J ends lost 5 bases and 9 bases respectively, with 8 bases between them. The genes are TRBV11-3 and TRBJ2-1; maybe TRBD2 (6 bases). The material sequenced was peripheral blood. The TCR comes from a woman aged 55-70 years with primary liver carcinoma and hepatitis B virus infection. The CDR3 nucleotides are TGTGCCAGCAGCCATAGCGGTGAGCAGTTCTTC. It is translated as CASSHSGEQFF.